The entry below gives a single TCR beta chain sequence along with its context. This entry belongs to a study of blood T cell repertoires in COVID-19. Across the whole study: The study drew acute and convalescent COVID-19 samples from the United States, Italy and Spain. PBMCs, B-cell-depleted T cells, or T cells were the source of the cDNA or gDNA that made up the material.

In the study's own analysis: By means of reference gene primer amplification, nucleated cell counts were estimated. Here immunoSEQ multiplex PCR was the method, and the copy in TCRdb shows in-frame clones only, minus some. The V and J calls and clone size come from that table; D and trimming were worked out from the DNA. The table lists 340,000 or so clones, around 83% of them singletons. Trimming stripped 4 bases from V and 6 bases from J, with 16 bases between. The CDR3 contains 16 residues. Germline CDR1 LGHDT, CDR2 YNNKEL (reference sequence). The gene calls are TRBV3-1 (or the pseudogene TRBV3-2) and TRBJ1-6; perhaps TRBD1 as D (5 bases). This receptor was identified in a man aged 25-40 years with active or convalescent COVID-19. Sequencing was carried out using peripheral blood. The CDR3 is CASSPLREAANSPLHF. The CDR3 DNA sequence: TGTGCCAGCAGCCCTCTCAGGGAGGCGGCTAATTCACCCCTCCACTTT.